Shown below are 25 T cell receptor beta chains from a single sample sequenced in a study of shared clonotypes between healthy human individuals. Measured with immunoSEQ multiplex PCR; TCRdb has only the in-frame clones, and not every one. The sample records about 680,000 clones, 55% to 85% being singletons. Sequenced material: memory CD4+ T cells sorted from blood. Subset defined: CD45RA-negative fraction. These receptors originate from a woman in her twenties or thirties in good health.

This chain connects TRBV19 to TRBJ2-5, with D possibly being TRBD1 (7 bases). Germline CDR1 reads LNHDA; CDR2 reads SQIVND (reference sequence). V was clipped by 3 bases and J by 5 bases, with 13 bases between them. This CDR3 has 14 residues. CDR3 nucleotide sequence: TGTGCCAGTAGTATGCGGGGACAGTCCGAGACCCAGTACTTC. This gives the protein CASSMRGQSETQYF. The variable domain in full, with the rest retrieved from reference TRBV19 and TRBJ2-5, is DGGITQSPKYLFRKEGQNVTLSCEQNLNHDAMYWYRQDPGQGLRLIYYSQIVNDFQKGDIAEGYSVSREKKESFPLTVTSAQKNPTAFYLCASSMRGQSETQYFGPGTRLLVL.

The chain has TRBV5-1 and TRBJ2-1, with 8 bases lining up with TRBD1. Germline CDR1 reads SGHRS; CDR2 reads YFSETQ. J was trimmed by 6 bases and V by 4 bases; bases with no gene match: 6. The CDR3 consists of 14 residues. CDR3: CASSGSTGANEQFF. Here the CDR3 DNA reads TGCGCCAGCAGCGGCTCGACAGGGGCCAATGAGCAGTTCTTC.

The chain joins TRBV14 to TRBJ1-1; D is ambiguous. CDR3 length: 17 residues. The V and J ends lost 6 bases and 1 base respectively, with 21 bases between them. Germline values: CDR1 SGHDN, CDR2 FVKESK. CDR3 coding DNA: TGTGCCAGCAGTCCAATCGGTCATCTCGGACCGAACACTGAAGCTTTCTTT. Translation: CASSPIGHLGPNTEAFF.

The V and J genes are TRBV7-2 and TRBJ1-5; D unresolved. V was trimmed by 5 bases and J by 6 bases, leaving 11 bases between them. Germline V lookup: CDR1 SGHTA, CDR2 FQGNSA. CDR3 size: 13 residues. Here the CDR3 reads CASSQSWGQPQHF. Written as DNA, the CDR3 is TGTGCCAGCAGCCAGAGCTGGGGTCAGCCCCAGCATTTT.

The count of this clone is one. The chain combines TRBV5-1 with TRBJ2-2, with TRBD2 as a possible D gene (6 bases). Germline CDR1 SGHRS, CDR2 YFSETQ. V was trimmed by 0 bases and J by 5 bases, leaving 17 bases between them. The CDR3 sequence is 17 residues long. CDR3 DNA sequence: TGCGCCAGCAGCTTGGCCTATTCCGGGAGTGAGACCGGGGAGCTGTTTTTT. Its translation: CASSLAYSGSETGELFF.

V and J are TRBV7-2 and TRBJ1-3; possibly TRBD1 for D (5 bases). The germline gives CDR1 SGHTA, CDR2 FQGNSA. The V and J ends lost 5 bases and 4 bases respectively, with 12 bases between them. This CDR3 is 14 amino acids long. The CDR3 region is CASSPGLAGNTIYF. The CDR3, as DNA: TGTGCCAGCAGCCCAGGGCTCGCCGGAAACACCATATATTTT.

This clone was seen a few times. The V call is TRBV15, the J call TRBJ1-5; TRBD1 matches 10 bases. The CDR3 has 15 residues. Germline CDR1 and CDR2: LNHNV and YYDKDF (reference sequence). Trimming removed 3 bases from V and 11 bases from J; junction bases left unmatched: 10. CDR3 sequence: CATSRTGQGILAQHF. Written as DNA, the CDR3 is TGTGCCACCAGCAGGACGGGACAGGGGATCTTGGCCCAGCATTTT.

V is TRBV27 and J is TRBJ2-7, with unresolved D. CDR1 and CDR2 (germline): MNHEY, SMNVEV (reference sequence). Trimming pared 5 bases from V and 3 bases from J, leaving 14 bases between. This CDR3 comprises 14 residues. The chain's CDR3 is CASSRRTADYEQYF. The CDR3 region has the DNA TGTGCCAGCAGTCGGCGGACCGCAGACTACGAGCAGTACTTC.

This chain joins TRBV4-1 and TRBJ1-1; a possible D gene is TRBD1 (5 bases). V lost 3 bases and J 4 bases, leaving 24 bases between the germline ends. The CDR3 is 18 amino acids. The germline gives CDR1 MGHRA, CDR2 YSYEKL. CDR3: CASSHPKGQGGAGTEAFF. The CDR3 region has the DNA TGCGCCAGCAGCCATCCCAAGGGGCAGGGAGGGGCCGGCACTGAAGCTTTCTTT.

The CDR3 region has the DNA TGTGCCAGCAGCTCTCGGGAGGTTTTAGATTCACCCCTCCACTTT. Translating gives CASSSREVLDSPLHF. V is TRBV5-4 and J is TRBJ1-6; D is uncertain. Between the trimmed V and J ends, which lost 3 bases and 8 bases, there was a span of 15 bases. Germline CDR1 and CDR2: SGHNT and YYREEE (reference sequence). There are 15 residues in the CDR3.

This clone has just a few counts. The J gene is TRBJ1-1, the V gene TRBV27; tentative D call: TRBD1 (6 bases). This CDR3 is built from 14 residues. Per the germline V gene, CDR1 is MNHEY and CDR2 is SMNVEV (reference sequence). Trimming stripped 6 bases from V and 1 base from J, with 12 bases between. CDR3 sequence reads: CASSFRGQNTEAFF. The CDR3 DNA sequence: TGTGCCAGCAGCTTCCGGGGGCAGAACACTGAAGCTTTCTTT.

The chain employs TRBV5-1 and TRBJ2-2; the match to TRBD2 covers 11 bases. Unmatched junction bases numbered 6, after V lost 4 bases and J lost 1 base. The CDR3 extends over 17 amino acids. Looked up from germline, CDR1 is SGHRS and CDR2 is YFSETQ. In nucleotides, the CDR3 is TGCGCCAGCAGCCCCCGACTAGCGGGGATGAACACCGGGGAGCTGTTTTTT. It translates to CASSPRLAGMNTGELFF.

This clone was recorded at least ten times. The gene calls are TRBV6-5 and TRBJ2-7, with 7 bases aligning to TRBD2. J gave up 7 bases and V 5 bases, and 5 bases lay outside the gene matches. This CDR3 has 12 residues. Germline lookup yields CDR1 MNHEY and CDR2 SVGAGI. The CDR3 loop reads CASSKGLPEQYF. CDR3 bases: TGTGCCAGCAGTAAGGGACTACCAGAGCAGTACTTC.

Concerning this clone: Distinct nucleotide sequences in the sample also encode this CDR3. This chain joins TRBV14 and TRBJ1-2; D is unresolved. This CDR3 comprises 13 residues. Trimming took 1 base from V and 4 from J, leaving 7 bases between them. Germline V gives CDR1 SGHDN, CDR2 FVKESK. CDR3 amino acids: CASSQVYSYGYTF. CDR3 nucleotide sequence: TGTGCCAGCAGCCAAGTGTACAGCTATGGCTACACCTTC.

The J gene is TRBJ1-1, the V gene TRBV6-1; D perhaps matches TRBD1 (5 bases). CDR3 size: 15 residues. The V gene's germline CDR1 is MNHNS and CDR2 SASEGT. V dropped 4 bases and J dropped 1 base, with 13 bases sitting between them. For the CDR3, the DNA is TGTGCCAGCAGTGTCGGGACGGACCAGAACACTGAAGCTTTCTTT. Encoded protein: CASSVGTDQNTEAFF.

The chain has TRBV19 and TRBJ2-1; 8 bases are shared with TRBD2. V trimming: 3 bases; J trimming: 0 bases; junction bases outside the gene matches: 7. This CDR3 comprises 17 residues. Germline lookup yields CDR1 LNHDA and CDR2 SQIVND (reference sequence). The CDR3 sequence: CASSIMSGGLSYNEQFF. The CDR3, as DNA: TGTGCCAGTAGTATTATGAGCGGGGGCCTCTCCTACAATGAGCAGTTCTTC. The full variable domain, with the rest looked up from reference TRBV19 and TRBJ2-1, is DGGITQSPKYLFRKEGQNVTLSCEQNLNHDAMYWYRQDPGQGLRLIYYSQIVNDFQKGDIAEGYSVSREKKESFPLTVTSAQKNPTAFYLCASSIMSGGLSYNEQFFGPGTRLTVL.

This chain connects TRBV7-8 to TRBJ2-7, with D tentatively TRBD1 or TRBD2 (6 bases each). Looked up from germline, CDR1 is SGHVS and CDR2 is FQNEAQ. This CDR3 has 15 residues. Trimming left V 1 base short and J 2 bases short, with 12 bases between. The CDR3 DNA reads as TGTGCCAGCAGCTTAGTGGATGGGGGGCCCTACGAGCAGTACTTC. Its translation: CASSLVDGGPYEQYF.

This clone was observed a few times. The J gene is TRBJ1-1, the V gene TRBV18, with D possibly being TRBD1 (6 bases). CDR3 length: 16 amino acids. Germline CDR1 reads KGHSH; CDR2 reads LQKENI. V dropped 3 bases and J dropped 0 bases, with 14 bases sitting between them. CDR3 sequence: CASSPRQVIMNTEAFF. CDR3 DNA: TGTGCCAGCTCACCTCGACAGGTAATAATGAACACTGAAGCTTTCTTT.

This clone appeared a few times. As DNA, the CDR3 is TGCGCCAGCAGCTCCCTAGGGGGGAGGGCCATCGATGAGCAGTTCTTC. Its protein is CASSSLGGRAIDEQFF. The chain carries TRBV5-1 and TRBJ2-1; perhaps TRBD2 as D (7 bases). Trimming pared 3 bases from V and 8 bases from J, leaving 21 bases between. The CDR3 totals 16 residues. The germline V gene encodes CDR1 SGHRS and CDR2 YFSETQ.

This clone was detected once. The CDR3 region has the DNA TGTGCCAGCAGTTTACAGGGGAATGAAAAACTGTTTTTT. Amino acids: CASSLQGNEKLFF. The rearrangement joins TRBV28 to TRBJ1-4; possibly TRBD1 for D (6 bases). The CDR3 is made up of 13 amino acids. Germline V lookup: CDR1 MDHEN, CDR2 SYDVKM. Deletions cut 2 bases from V and 5 bases from J, with 6 bases between.

This clone was seen repeatedly, ten times or more. CDR3 loop: CASSQDRGNHNEQFF. CDR3 DNA: TGCGCCAGCAGCCAAGACAGGGGGAATCACAATGAGCAGTTCTTC. The chain is built from TRBV4-1 and TRBJ2-1; 7 bases are shared with TRBD1. Germline trimming cut 0 bases from V and 5 bases from J; bases unmatched to any gene: 4. Germline loops: CDR1 MGHRA, CDR2 YSYEKL. This CDR3 is built from 15 residues.

The chain combines TRBV27 with TRBJ1-1; a possible D gene is TRBD1 (5 bases). Per the germline V gene, CDR1 is MNHEY and CDR2 is SMNVEV (reference sequence). The CDR3 is made up of 13 amino acids. The V gene lost 6 bases and the J gene lost 1 base, with 9 bases spanning the gap. CDR3 bases: TGTGCCAGCAGAGACACAGGGAACACTGAAGCTTTCTTT. The encoded protein is CASRDTGNTEAFF.

The chain recombines TRBV6-6 with TRBJ2-7; the D gene is possibly TRBD2 (5 bases). The germline CDR1 and CDR2 sequences are MNHNY and SVGAGI (reference sequence). CDR3 length: 12 residues. V gave up 8 bases and J gave up 7 bases, with 15 bases separating them. The CDR3 DNA reads TGTGCCAGCCGGCTCCGGGGTGGAGAGCAGTACTTC. It encodes CASRLRGGEQYF.

The rearrangement joins TRBV28 to TRBJ2-3; 8 nucleotides match TRBD2. The CDR3 covers 15 residues. The germline V gene encodes CDR1 MDHEN and CDR2 SYDVKM. J lost 3 bases, V lost 6 bases, and 8 bases had no gene match. CDR3: CASRRKRESTDTQYF. CDR3 coding DNA: TGTGCCAGCAGAAGGAAGCGGGAGAGTACAGATACGCAGTATTTT.

Note on this clone: Within the sample, other DNA sequences also encode this same CDR3. The genes are TRBV5-4 and TRBJ2-7, with unresolved D. The CDR3 consists of 12 residues. V dropped 0 bases and J dropped 3 bases, with 4 bases sitting between them. Germline CDR1 and CDR2: SGHNT and YYREEE (reference sequence). The DNA for the CDR3 is TGTGCCAGCAGCTTGGAGGGCTACGAGCAGTACTTC. It encodes CASSLEGYEQYF.